This section outlines one T cell receptor beta chain sequence together with its context. TCRbeta libraries were built with three rounds of nested PCR, modified from ARM-PCR. TCRdb ran MiXCR on the multiplex PCR reads and lists one entry per CDR3 protein. The sample has over 130,000 distinct CDR3 sequences, approximately 66% seen once. RNA was extracted from bulk tissue without any cell sorting. The data belong to a study of tumor and adjacent non-tumor tissue in lung cancer. Overall study: The patients, approximately nine men and several women, were about 30 to 85 with stage I to III disease.

V was pared by 3 bases and J by 3 bases, with 12 bases between. In germline, CDR1 is SNHLY, CDR2 FYNNEI. This CDR3 contains 14 residues. The source material was lung tumor tissue. The clonotype was recovered from a man in his 60s with small cell lung cancer. The gene calls are TRBV2 and TRBJ2-7; D unclear. Written as DNA, the CDR3 is TGTGCCAGCAGTGATGCGGTGGGTCTCTACGAGCAGTACTTC. Its protein product is CASSDAVGLYEQYF.